What follows are 9 T cell receptor beta chains derived from one specimen sequenced in a study of PD-L1 blockade in urothelial cancer (dated by TCRdb to the late 2010s). Libraries were made using the immunoSEQ multiplex PCR assay. Entries here come from immuneACCESS through TCRdb and include only in-frame sequences with V and J called. Some clones fail to appear in such tables; in the studies checked, an unresolved V gene covers under half of the shortfall, and the cause of the remainder is unknown. For this sample there are around 26,000 clones; approximately 81% appear just once. Jointly, the top ten make up about 1.6% of the sample. The intended sense of this specimen's time point label: peripheral blood 6 weeks after treatment start. The material was PBMCs, obtained around atezolizumab (anti-PD-L1) treatment. These receptors all stem from a man between 65 and 79 years old with urothelial cancer.

The V gene is TRBV5-5, the J gene TRBJ1-1; 8 bases fit TRBD1. Germline CDR1 SGHKS, CDR2 YYEKEE (reference sequence). Losses at the gene ends were 0 bases for V and 2 bases for J; bases not matched to a gene: 6. This CDR3 contains 16 residues. Written as DNA, the CDR3 is TGTGCCAGCAGCTTGGGGCAGGGGGCGCGTAACACTGAAGCTTTCTTT. Its protein is CASSLGQGARNTEAFF. The whole variable domain, filled in from reference TRBV5-5 and TRBJ1-1, reads DAGVTQSPTHLIKTRGQQVTLRCSPISGHKSVSWYQQVLGQGPQFIFQYYEKEERGRGNFPDRFSARQFPNYSSELNVNALLLGDSALYLCASSLGQGARNTEAFFGQGTRLTVV.

This clone was seen once. The chain joins TRBV7-9 to TRBJ2-1, with D possibly TRBD2 on 6 matching bases. CDR1 is SEHNR, CDR2 FQNEAQ, per germline (reference sequence). V lost 1 base and J 4 bases, leaving 14 bases between the germline ends. The CDR3 is 16 residues long. CDR3 region: CASSLDVSGSYNEQFF. CDR3 bases: TGTGCCAGCAGCTTAGATGTTAGCGGTAGTTACAATGAGCAGTTCTTC.

The chain employs TRBV7-2 and TRBJ1-5; D possibly corresponds to TRBD1 (6 bases). V was trimmed by 5 bases and J by 6 bases, leaving 17 bases between them. Germline V lookup: CDR1 SGHTA, CDR2 FQGNSA. This CDR3 comprises 15 residues. CDR3 sequence: CASSTRQAPSQPQHF. The DNA for the CDR3 is TGTGCCAGCAGCACCCGACAGGCCCCTAGTCAGCCCCAGCATTTT.

This clone was detected a few times. The V and J genes are TRBV9 and TRBJ2-1, with D tentatively TRBD2 (6 bases). Looked up from germline, CDR1 is SGDLS and CDR2 is YYNGEE. V was clipped by 0 bases and J by 9 bases, with 10 bases between them. CDR3 length equals 13 residues. The CDR3 coding sequence is TGTGCCAGCAGCGTAGAAGAACTAGCTGAGCAGTTCTTC. Protein sequence: CASSVEELAEQFF. The variable domain in full, completed from reference TRBV9 and TRBJ2-1, reads DSGVTQTPKHLITATGQRVTLRCSPRSGDLSVYWYQQSLDQGLQFLIQYYNGEERAKGNILERFSAQQFPDLHSELNLSSLELGDSALYFCASSVEELAEQFFGPGTRLTVL.

The chain carries TRBV6-5 and TRBJ2-7, with D possibly being TRBD1 (5 bases). The CDR3 spans 16 residues. V lost 0 bases to trimming and J lost 6 bases, with 18 bases between them. Germline values: CDR1 MNHEY, CDR2 SVGAGI. CDR3 in DNA: TGTGCCAGCAGTTACTCTGTGGTAACGGGCGACAGCGAGCAGTACTTC. Its translation: CASSYSVVTGDSEQYF.

This clone appeared once. The CDR3 loop reads CATDSRTGLTYGYTF. In nucleotides, the CDR3 is TGTGCCACCGACTCCCGGACAGGTTTAACTTATGGCTACACCTTC. The chain uses TRBV7-8 and TRBJ1-2, with 7 bases fitting TRBD1. The CDR3 extends over 15 amino acids. The V segment lost 10 bases and the J segment 5 bases; nucleotides outside the gene matches: 16. The germline V gene has CDR1 SGHVS and CDR2 FQNEAQ.

The CDR3 loop reads CASSQGAYNEQFF. As DNA, the CDR3 is TGTGCCAGCAGCCAAGGAGCCTACAATGAGCAGTTCTTC. The chain is built from TRBV11-3 and TRBJ2-1; D call uncertain. CDR1 and CDR2 (germline): SGHNT, YENEEA. Trimming removed 5 bases from V and 2 bases from J, with 7 bases in between. The CDR3 runs to 13 residues.

This clone was picked up a small number of times. V is TRBV6-1 and J is TRBJ2-7, with TRBD2 as a possible D gene (5 bases). Trimming shortened V by 5 bases and J by 4 bases, and 12 bases separated the two germline ends. The CDR3 runs to 13 residues. Germline V gives CDR1 MNHNS, CDR2 SASEGT. As DNA, the CDR3 is TGTGCCAGCAGTCCACCGGGGTGGTACGAGCAGTACTTC. Its translation: CASSPPGWYEQYF.

V gene TRBV25-1 combines with J gene TRBJ1-5; a weak D match, TRBD1 (6 bases). CDR3 length: 14 amino acids. CDR1 and CDR2 from the germline V gene are MGHDK and SYGVNS. The germline V and J ends were trimmed by 7 bases and 6 bases, with 16 bases remaining between them. The CDR3 reads CASTQAGDGQPQHF. CDR3 bases: TGTGCCAGCACCCAGGCAGGGGACGGTCAGCCCCAGCATTTT.